A selection of T cell receptor beta chains follows, all from one sample in a study of identical twins. MiXCR was run by TCRdb on the 5' RACE reads, yielding one entry per CDR3 protein. There are a few hundred thousand distinct CDR3 sequences in the sample; 13% to 15% occur only once, and approximately 0.98% lies in the top ten. The same sample was also used in a study of yellow fever vaccine responses in identical twins.

The specimen sequenced was CD4+ T cells sorted from blood. The source is a woman younger than 30 in good health. Both conserved end residues are part of each CDR3. The D gene is left open where the match is weak. Clone size is not always given. Where it is, it says once, few, many or a class for expanded clones.

D	V	J	size	CDR3	DNA
-	TRBV28	TRBJ2-5	-	CASSLENQETQYF	TGTGCCAGCAGTTTAGAGAACCAAGAGACCCAGTACTTC
TRBD1	TRBV20-1	TRBJ2-3	once	CSAGTGGADTQYF	TGCAGTGCCGGGACAGGGGGCGCAGATACGCAGTATTTT
TRBD2	TRBV5-1	TRBJ2-3	many	CASSSRGGSTDTQYF	TGCGCCAGCAGCTCCCGGGGGGGCAGCACAGATACGCAGTATTTT
-	TRBV10-3	TRBJ1-5	-	CATKTDSNQPQHF	TGTGCCACCAAGACGGATAGCAATCAGCCCCAGCATTTT
-	TRBV20-1	TRBJ2-5	few	CSARDPIRGEETQYF	TGCAGTGCTAGAGATCCCATTAGGGGAGAAGAGACCCAGTACTTC
TRBD2	TRBV6-2/TRBV6-3	TRBJ2-1	few	CASSFTSPTSGVSSYNEQFF	TGTGCCAGCAGTTTTACCTCCCCCACTAGCGGGGTCAGCTCCTACAATGAGCAGTTCTTC
-	TRBV19	TRBJ2-5	few	CASSIAGKRTAQETQYF	TGTGCCAGTAGTATAGCGGGAAAGAGGACAGCACAAGAGACCCAGTACTTC
-	TRBV18	TRBJ2-5	-	CASSNGIETQYF	TGTGCCAGCTCAAATGGTATAGAGACCCAGTACTTC
-	TRBV20-1	TRBJ2-1	-	CSALTESIYNEQFF	TGCAGTGCCCTGACAGAGAGTATCTACAATGAGCAGTTCTTC
-	TRBV15	TRBJ2-7	-	CATSGPGTASYEQYF	TGTGCCACCAGCGGACCGGGGACCGCTTCCTACGAGCAGTACTTC
-	TRBV28	TRBJ1-1	-	CASSYREGEAFF	TGTGCCAGCAGTTATAGAGAGGGTGAAGCTTTCTTT
-	TRBV5-1	TRBJ2-5	-	CASSFRDAKETQYF	TGCGCCAGCAGCTTTCGGGACGCCAAAGAGACCCAGTACTTC
-	TRBV5-5	TRBJ2-2	-	CASSFGLGELFF	TGTGCCAGCAGCTTCGGGCTCGGGGAGCTGTTTTTT
TRBD2	TRBV7-7	TRBJ2-7	-	CASSPGLAGASYEQYF	TGTGCTAGCAGCCCGGGACTAGCGGGAGCTTCCTACGAGCAGTACTTC
-	TRBV7-8	TRBJ1-1	many	CASSPRRENTEAFF	TGTGCCAGCAGCCCCCGCAGGGAGAACACTGAAGCTTTCTTT
-	TRBV20-1	TRBJ2-2	few	CSASQQINTGELFF	TGCAGTGCTAGTCAGCAGATAAACACCGGGGAGCTGTTTTTT
-	TRBV7-9	TRBJ2-5	many	CASSLENLGHPHF	TGTGCCAGCAGCTTAGAGAATTTGGGACACCCCCACTTC
-	TRBV5-1	TRBJ2-2	-	CASSLDSGSGELFF	TGCGCCAGCAGCTTGGATTCGGGGTCCGGGGAGCTGTTTTTT
TRBD2	TRBV20-1	TRBJ2-3	few	CSARGLLAGVTGDTQYF	TGCAGTGCTAGAGGGTTACTAGCGGGAGTAACCGGAGATACGCAGTATTTT
TRBD2	TRBV20-1	TRBJ2-3	many	CSARAYVGGGADTQYF	TGCAGTGCTAGAGCTTACGTGGGGGGGGGAGCAGATACGCAGTATTTT
TRBD2	TRBV7-9	TRBJ2-5	few	CASSALAGGRETQYF	TGTGCCAGCAGCGCACTAGCGGGGGGCCGGGAGACCCAGTACTTC
-	TRBV28	TRBJ2-1	-	CASRLTPHEQFF	TGTGCCAGCAGGCTGACTCCCCATGAGCAGTTCTTC
TRBD2	TRBV6-5	TRBJ2-7	few	CASSYALAGRPYEQYF	TGTGCCAGCAGTTACGCGCTAGCGGGAAGACCCTACGAGCAGTACTTC
-	TRBV28	TRBJ2-5	-	CASSLTRTTGFGETQYF	TGTGCCAGCAGTTTAACCCGCACGACAGGTTTCGGAGAGACCCAGTACTTC
TRBD2	TRBV7-2	TRBJ2-3	-	CASSFGAGGTDTQYF	TGTGCCAGCAGCTTTGGAGCGGGGGGCACAGATACGCAGTATTTT
-	TRBV30	TRBJ2-7	many	CAWSEPSVNEQYF	TGTGCCTGGAGTGAGCCTAGCGTAAACGAGCAGTACTTC
-	TRBV29-1	TRBJ2-1	-	CSVELGRNEQFF	TGCAGCGTTGAGTTAGGGAGGAATGAGCAGTTCTTC
TRBD1	TRBV28	TRBJ2-1	few	CASSLSRTGSNEQFF	TGTGCCAGCAGTTTATCAAGGACAGGGTCGAATGAGCAGTTCTTC
TRBD1	TRBV18	TRBJ1-2	few	CASSPVDRGLLGYTF	TGTGCCAGCTCACCTGTGGACAGGGGGCTACTCGGCTACACCTTC
TRBD2	TRBV20-1	TRBJ2-7	-	CSANIGAGGHIEQYF	TGCAGTGCTAATATCGGAGCGGGGGGCCATATTGAGCAGTACTTC
TRBD1	TRBV6-1	TRBJ1-5	few	CASSRVPGQGARDQPQHF	TGTGCCAGCAGCCGCGTCCCGGGACAGGGGGCGAGGGATCAGCCCCAGCATTTT
TRBD1	TRBV19	TRBJ1-1	many	CASSTTGMNTEAFF	TGTGCCAGTAGTACGACAGGGATGAACACTGAAGCTTTCTTT
-	TRBV7-2	TRBJ1-4	many	CASSLEEGFKLFF	TGTGCCAGCAGCCTAGAGGAGGGGTTCAAACTGTTTTTT
-	TRBV7-9	TRBJ2-5	few	CAGGGDQETQYF	TGTGCCGGTGGGGGAGACCAAGAGACCCAGTACTTC
-	TRBV28	TRBJ1-1	-	CASSLGGIGVTEAFF	TGTGCCAGCAGTTTAGGAGGGATCGGGGTCACTGAAGCTTTCTTT
TRBD2	TRBV6-2/TRBV6-3	TRBJ2-5	few	CASSTSGSSQTQYF	TGTGCCAGCAGTACTAGCGGGAGTTCGCAGACCCAGTACTTC
-	TRBV2	TRBJ2-1	few	CASKDQSISTEQFF	TGTGCCAGCAAAGACCAATCAATTAGCACAGAGCAGTTCTTC
-	TRBV6-1	TRBJ2-6	-	CAIGVPRSGANVLTF	TGTGCCATAGGGGTGCCCCGCTCTGGGGCCAACGTCCTGACTTTC
-	TRBV12-3/TRBV12-4	TRBJ2-3	-	CASRQRDSRTDTQYF	TGTGCCAGCAGACAGCGGGACAGCCGCACAGATACGCAGTATTTT
-	TRBV6-2/TRBV6-3	TRBJ2-7	-	CASSPRFETQQYF	TGTGCCAGCAGTCCTCGGTTCGAGACGCAGCAGTACTTC
-	TRBV5-1	TRBJ2-3	-	CASMDPSNTDTQYF	TGCGCCAGCATGGACCCATCCAACACAGATACGCAGTATTTT
-	TRBV30	TRBJ1-3	-	CAWSGAISGNTIYF	TGTGCCTGGAGTGGTGCTATCTCTGGAAACACCATATATTTT
TRBD1	TRBV30	TRBJ2-2	-	CAWNRGHYTGELFF	TGTGCCTGGAACAGGGGGCACTACACCGGGGAGCTGTTTTTT
-	TRBV9	TRBJ2-1	-	CASSQDTPYNEQFF	TGTGCCAGCAGCCAAGACACGCCCTACAATGAGCAGTTCTTC
-	TRBV4-1	TRBJ2-5	many	CASSQVDMGLIIGQYF	TGCGCCAGCAGCCAGGTGGACATGGGCCTTATTATAGGGCAGTACTTC
-	TRBV5-1	TRBJ2-1	-	CASSLARLVQNNEQFF	TGCGCCAGCAGCTTGGCTCGTCTAGTCCAAAACAATGAGCAGTTCTTC
-	TRBV12-3/TRBV12-4	TRBJ2-7	few	CASSFRSGGFYEQYF	TGTGCCAGCAGTTTCCGGTCTGGGGGCTTCTACGAGCAGTACTTC
TRBD1	TRBV2	TRBJ1-3	many	CASSRDRGSGNTIYF	TGTGCCAGCAGCCGGGACAGGGGGTCCGGAAACACCATATATTTT